These 27 T cell receptor beta chains came from one sample sequenced in a study of identical twins. TCRdb called the 5' RACE reads again in MiXCR, with one record for every CDR3 protein. The sample carries some 1,600,000 distinct CDR3 sequences, under 35% recorded once. The sequenced sample consisted of cord blood. These receptors were obtained from a newborn girl in good health.

This clonotype has ten or more counts. The chain is built from TRBV11-1 and TRBJ1-5, with D possibly matching TRBD1 (6 bases). CDR1 SGHAT and CDR2 FQDESV come from the germline V gene (reference sequence). This CDR3 comprises 13 residues. V was cut by 5 bases and J by 3 bases, with 8 bases left in between. CDR3 in amino acids: CASSRDNNQPQHF. The DNA for the CDR3 is TGTGCCAGCAGCCGGGACAACAATCAGCCCCAGCATTTT.

This clonotype was observed a few times. The V call is TRBV28, the J call TRBJ1-5; D may be TRBD1 (6 bases). The germline V gene has CDR1 MDHEN and CDR2 SYDVKM. Trimming left V 2 bases short and J 2 bases short, with 13 bases between. The CDR3 has 16 residues. The CDR3 nucleotides read TGTGCCAGCAGTTTAACGGGGGGCTGGGGCAATCAGCCCCAGCATTTT. It translates to CASSLTGGWGNQPQHF. Complete variable domain (other parts from reference TRBV28 and TRBJ1-5): DVKVTQSSRYLVKRTGEKVFLECVQDMDHENMFWYRQDPGLGLRLIYFSYDVKMKEKGDIPEGYSVSREKKERFSLILESASTNQTSMYLCASSLTGGWGNQPQHFGDGTRLSIL.

The V gene is TRBV5-1, the J gene TRBJ2-5; no definite D call. The CDR3 sequence is 15 residues long. Germline V lookup: CDR1 SGHRS, CDR2 YFSETQ. The V end was cut by 0 bases, the J end by 5 bases, with 14 bases between. CDR3 in DNA: TGCGCCAGCAGCTTGGTGCCGGCCGCTTTGGAGACCCAGTACTTC. Its protein is CASSLVPAALETQYF.

About this clonotype itself: Just one base apart from a much larger clone, this may be a read error. The chain carries TRBV29-1 and TRBJ1-2, with a tentative D call TRBD1 (5 bases). The germline V gene encodes CDR1 SQVTM and CDR2 ANQGSEA. V lost 4 bases, J lost 8 bases, and 14 bases lay in between. There are 12 residues in the CDR3. The CDR3, as DNA: TGCAGCGTTGGGACAAGGCCTTTCGGCTACACCTTC. It specifies CSVGTRPFGYTF. Filled out from reference TRBV29-1 and TRBJ1-2, the complete variable domain reads SAVISQKPSRDICQRGTSLTIQCQVDSQVTMMFWYRQQPGQSLTLIATANQGSEATYESGFVIDKFPISRPNLTFSTLTVSNMSPEDSSIYLCSVGTRPFGYTFGSGTRLTVV.

This clonotype has only a few counts. This rearrangement joins TRBV5-1 to TRBJ1-4; 8 nucleotides agree with TRBD1. This CDR3 is built from 16 residues. V dropped 0 bases and J dropped 3; count of bases not matched to a gene: 4. Germline CDR1 is SGHRS and CDR2 is YFSETQ. CDR3: CASSLGDRRSNEKLFF. CDR3 DNA sequence: TGCGCCAGCAGCTTGGGGGACAGGCGATCTAATGAAAAACTGTTTTTT.

The sample holds a few counts of this clonotype. V is TRBV18 and J is TRBJ1-1; D possibly corresponds to TRBD1 (5 bases). Trimming cost V 6 bases and J 8 bases, with 13 bases left between them. The CDR3 is made up of 12 amino acids. Germline V gene data show CDR1 as KGHSH and CDR2 as LQKENI. The CDR3 coding sequence is TGTGCCAGCTCCCCGACAGCTTGGGAAGCTTTCTTT. It codes for CASSPTAWEAFF.

The CDR3 region is CASSVETSGNEQFF. The CDR3 DNA reads TGCGCCAGCAGTGTAGAGACTAGCGGAAATGAGCAGTTCTTC. This chain uses TRBV10-2 with TRBJ2-1, with TRBD2 identical over 9 bases. The CDR3 runs to 14 residues. CDR1 is WSHSY, CDR2 SAAADI, per germline. V trimming: 4 bases; J trimming: 7 bases; junction bases outside the gene matches: 5.

The chain has TRBV7-2 and TRBJ2-3; the D is unclear. CDR3 length: 15 amino acids. V lost 5 bases to trimming and J lost 6 bases, with 18 bases between them. Germline V CDR1 and CDR2: SGHTA, FQGNSA. CDR3 region: CASSLLWGTADTQYF. CDR3 bases: TGTGCCAGCAGCCTCTTATGGGGAACGGCCGATACGCAGTATTTT.

This clonotype was recorded a few times. The CDR3 nucleotides are TGTGCCAGCAGCTTATTCGGGCAGGGTGAGACCGAGCAGTACTTC. Translated, it gives CASSLFGQGETEQYF. The chain joins TRBV7-2 to TRBJ2-5; D is perhaps TRBD1 (5 bases). With the DNA end fitting TRBJ2-7 better, the J assignment may be wrong. Per germline, CDR1 SGHTA and CDR2 FQGNSA. The CDR3 consists of 15 residues.

This clonotype has a count of ten or more. The V and J genes are TRBV9 and TRBJ1-1, with D uncertain. The germline CDR1 and CDR2 sequences are SGDLS and YYNGEE. The germline V and J ends were trimmed by 1 base and 1 base, with 5 bases remaining between them. The CDR3 contains 13 residues. The CDR3 loop is CASSVSGNTEAFF. DNA for the CDR3: TGTGCCAGCAGCGTATCGGGGAACACTGAAGCTTTCTTT.

The chain has TRBV28 and TRBJ2-5; 11 bases are shared with TRBD1. The DNA end lines up better with TRBJ2-1; the J call may be wrong. This CDR3 spans 17 amino acids. The germline gives CDR1 MDHEN, CDR2 SYDVKM. Here the CDR3 DNA reads TGTGCCAGCAGCGGGACAGGGGGATTTGTGTACCAAGAGACCCAGTTCTTC. Amino acid sequence: CASSGTGGFVYQETQFF.

This clonotype was picked up a small number of times. The chain couples TRBV7-8 to TRBJ2-1; D perhaps matches TRBD2 (5 bases). CDR3 length: 16 residues. V lost 8 bases, J lost 0 bases, and 17 bases lay in between. Germline V lookup: CDR1 SGHVS, CDR2 FQNEAQ. In nucleotides, the CDR3 is TGTGCCAGCTGGTTCGTCGCTAGCCCCTCCTACAATGAGCAGTTCTTC. Amino acid sequence: CASWFVASPSYNEQFF.

This clonotype came up a few times. The chain links TRBV12-3 or TRBV12-4 to TRBJ1-2, with TRBD1 as a possible D gene (6 bases). Deletions cut 2 bases from V and 3 bases from J, with 13 bases between. The CDR3 contains 15 residues. CDR3 bases: TGTGCCAGCAGTTTAACGGGGGGCGCCTACTATGGCTACACCTTC. This gives the protein CASSLTGGAYYGYTF.

This clonotype has just a few counts. V and J are TRBV5-1 and TRBJ2-5; TRBD2 matches at 11 bases. The CDR3 spans 15 residues. V shed 4 bases, J shed 11 bases, and the junction held 13 bases outside the gene matches. Germline CDR1 SGHRS, CDR2 YFSETQ. CDR3: CASSRPGLADNEQYF. CDR3 sequence (DNA): TGCGCCAGCAGCCGTCCGGGACTAGCGGACAATGAGCAGTACTTC.

This clonotype was seen only once. The V and J genes are TRBV5-1 and TRBJ2-3; 7 nucleotides match TRBD2. Germline V lookup: CDR1 SGHRS, CDR2 YFSETQ. With 2 bases clipped from V and 4 bases from J, the junction kept 7 bases outside the gene matches. The length of the CDR3 is 15 residues. For the CDR3, the DNA is TGCGCCAGCAGCTTCGGCGGGAGATTGGCAGATACGCAGTATTTT. It specifies CASSFGGRLADTQYF.

This chain uses TRBV4-1 with TRBJ2-7, with 12 bases aligning to TRBD2. Trimming cost V 3 bases and J 7 bases; bases outside gene matches: 10. The CDR3 consists of 16 residues. Germline V gives CDR1 MGHRA, CDR2 YSYEKL. CDR3 protein: CASSHQLAGGRNEQYF. The CDR3 DNA sequence: TGCGCCAGCAGCCATCAACTAGCGGGAGGAAGAAATGAGCAGTACTTC.

This sequence joins TRBV5-1 and TRBJ2-7; 8 bases map to TRBD2. Germline V gene data show CDR1 as SGHRS and CDR2 as YFSETQ. V dropped 2 bases and J dropped 5; count of bases not matched to a gene: 6. The CDR3 runs to 14 residues. CDR3 nucleotide sequence: TGCGCCAGCAGCTTCGTAGCGGGACGGAACGAGCAGTACTTC. Protein sequence: CASSFVAGRNEQYF.

The J gene is TRBJ1-3, the V gene TRBV12-3 or TRBV12-4, with a possible D match to TRBD1 (6 bases). This CDR3 is built from 15 residues. V lost 7 bases and J 4 bases, leaving 17 bases between the germline ends. The CDR3 bases are TGTGCCAGCACCAGGACAGACATGGGGGGAAACACCATATATTTT. Residues: CASTRTDMGGNTIYF.

The table lists this clonotype with a few counts. This chain links TRBV5-1 with TRBJ2-1; D not resolved. The germline gives CDR1 SGHRS, CDR2 YFSETQ. There are 15 residues in the CDR3. V shed 2 bases and J shed 3 bases, with 12 bases lying between them. For the CDR3, the DNA is TGCGCCAGCAGCTTTTCGGCGCGCCTCTACAATGAGCAGTTCTTC. It specifies CASSFSARLYNEQFF.

This clonotype has more than one count but fewer than ten. At one boundary the junction diverges from the germline segment, which might be a read error. This sequence joins TRBV7-7 and TRBJ2-1; D is undetermined. This CDR3 is 18 amino acids long. The germline V gene has CDR1 SSHAT and CDR2 FNYEAQ (reference sequence). The CDR3 DNA follows: TGTGCTAGCAGCTTAAAGCTCGTCATTAGTCGGATTTACAATGAGCAGTTCTTC. It translates to CASSLKLVISRIYNEQFF.

This clonotype was seen a few times. The CDR3, as DNA: TGCGCCAGCAGCTTGGAAAGGTACCAAGAGACCCAGTACTTC. Its protein is CASSLERYQETQYF. The chain carries TRBV5-1 and TRBJ2-5; D ambiguous. Trimming shortened V by 0 bases and J by 0 bases, and 6 bases separated the two germline ends. Germline CDR1 SGHRS, CDR2 YFSETQ. This CDR3 spans 14 amino acids.

The sample holds a few counts of this clonotype. This rearrangement joins TRBV5-1 to TRBJ2-7, with 9 bases fitting TRBD2. This CDR3 contains 14 residues. Germline V gene sequence: CDR1 SGHRS, CDR2 YFSETQ. V lost 4 bases, J lost 5 bases, and 7 bases stayed unmatched. The DNA of the CDR3 is TGCGCCAGCAGCGCACTAGCGGGTAGCCACGAGCAGTACTTC. This codes for CASSALAGSHEQYF.

The rearrangement links TRBV19 to TRBJ2-1; the match to TRBD1 covers 8 bases. J lost 4 bases, V lost 2 bases, and 10 bases had no gene match. Germline CDR1 reads LNHDA; CDR2 reads SQIVND (reference sequence). The CDR3 runs 17 residues. CDR3 residues: CASSIIGTGQRYNEQFF. The CDR3, as DNA: TGTGCCAGTAGTATAATAGGGACAGGCCAGAGATACAATGAGCAGTTCTTC.

Turning to this clonotype: A much larger clone is a single base away; this may be a read error. V gene TRBV29-1 combines with J gene TRBJ2-4, with D possibly being TRBD1 or TRBD2 (5 bases each). CDR1 SQVTM and CDR2 ANQGSEA come from the germline V gene. Trimming took 7 bases from V and 13 from J, leaving 23 bases between them. The CDR3 is 13 residues long. The DNA of the CDR3 is TGCAGCGCTCAGGGCAATGGAGACTACGGGCAGTACTTC. Protein sequence: CSAQGNGDYGQYF.

The CDR3 DNA is TGTGCCAGCAGTTTAGGAGGGGCCAGGCTTGAAGCTTTCTTT. It specifies CASSLGGARLEAFF. The chain links TRBV28 to TRBJ1-1, with D perhaps matching TRBD1 (5 bases). The CDR3 contains 14 residues. V was cut by 2 bases and J by 7 bases, with 14 bases left in between. Germline V lookup: CDR1 MDHEN, CDR2 SYDVKM.

This clonotype was detected a few times. CDR3 sequence: CASSLGPRDTGELFF. In DNA, the CDR3 is TGCGCCAGCAGCTTAGGCCCTAGGGACACCGGGGAGCTGTTTTTT. The chain uses TRBV5-1 and TRBJ2-2, with D unclear. Germline CDR1 is SGHRS and CDR2 is YFSETQ. V was cut by 2 bases and J by 3 bases, with 11 bases left in between. The CDR3 is 15 residues long.

A few counts support this clonotype. The genes are TRBV20-1 and TRBJ2-4; TRBD2 aligns across 16 bases. The ends lost 3 bases at V and 2 bases at J; junction bases unmatched: 1. The length of the CDR3 is 16 residues. Germline V gene data show CDR1 as DFQATT and CDR2 as SNEGSKA (reference sequence). The CDR3 DNA sequence: TGCAGTGCTAGGGGACTAGCGGGGGGGCCCAAAAACATTCAGTACTTC. Translated: CSARGLAGGPKNIQYF.